Shown below are 21 T cell receptor beta chains from a single sample sequenced in a study of cytomegalovirus exposure and HLA in healthy donors. Use of 60 Vbeta and 13 Jbeta primers characterized the PCR. Generated by immunoSEQ multiplex PCR, the TCRdb table keeps only in-frame clones and is missing some. The table includes about 160,000 clones, roughly 84% detected once. The sample was PBMCs. These receptors were collected from a man between 18 and 35 years old in good health and CMV-seronegative.

V usage is TRBV4-2 and J usage is TRBJ2-7, with a weak D call TRBD1 (5 bases). Trimming stripped 2 bases from V and 4 bases from J, with 9 bases between. This CDR3 has 13 residues. Germline lookup yields CDR1 LGHNA and CDR2 YNFKEQ. The CDR3 DNA reads as TGTGCCAGCAGCCAACTCGGACAATACGAGCAGTACTTC. This gives the protein CASSQLGQYEQYF.

The gene calls are TRBV9 and TRBJ2-7; 10 bases line up with TRBD2. V was clipped by 4 bases and J by 10 bases; unmatched bases: 11. There are 14 residues in the CDR3. Looked up from germline, CDR1 is SGDLS and CDR2 is YYNGEE. The chain's CDR3 is CASSPPVAGGIQYF. The DNA for the CDR3 is TGTGCCAGCAGCCCCCCGGTAGCGGGGGGAATTCAGTACTTC. The full variable domain, with the rest looked up from reference TRBV9 and TRBJ2-7, is DSGVTQTPKHLITATGQRVTLRCSPRSGDLSVYWYQQSLDQGLQFLIQYYNGEERAKGNILERFSAQQFPDLHSELNLSSLELGDSALYFCASSPPVAGGIQYFGPGTRLTVT.

The CDR3 DNA reads TGTGCCAGCAGCTTGGGAGAATCCTATAATTCACCCCTCCACTTT. It codes for CASSLGESYNSPLHF. The chain combines TRBV5-5 with TRBJ1-6, with D unresolved. The V gene's germline CDR1 is SGHKS and CDR2 YYEKEE (reference sequence). This CDR3 has 15 amino acids. Trimming removed 0 bases from V and 1 base from J, with 5 bases in between.

The chain couples TRBV6-5 to TRBJ2-1; D gene ambiguous. The V gene's germline CDR1 is MNHEY and CDR2 SVGAGI. This CDR3 is 16 amino acids long. The V end lost 0 bases, the J end lost 5 bases, and 14 bases lay between the germline ends. DNA of the CDR3: TGTGCCAGCAGTTACTCGATTTTCCTAAAAGACAATGAGCAGTTCTTC. It translates to CASSYSIFLKDNEQFF.

This chain links TRBV6-5 with TRBJ2-5, with D perhaps TRBD2 (7 bases). The CDR3 consists of 14 residues. V was trimmed by 6 bases and J by 5 bases, leaving 16 bases between them. CDR1 is MNHEY and CDR2 is SVGAGI in the germline V gene. In DNA, the CDR3 is TGTGCCAGCAGACTAGGGGGGGGCTGGGAGACCCAGTACTTC. Translated, it gives CASRLGGGWETQYF.

V is TRBV6-4 and J is TRBJ1-2; D is undetermined. The V gene lost 0 bases and the J gene lost 10 bases, with 6 bases spanning the gap. The CDR3 runs 11 residues. The germline V gene has CDR1 MRHNA and CDR2 SNTAGT. CDR3 nucleotide sequence: TGTGCCAGCAGTGACTCTGTATCCTACACCTTC. It yields the protein CASSDSVSYTF.

The chain carries TRBV5-8 and TRBJ2-1; weak D call: TRBD1 (6 bases). The CDR3 has 15 amino acids. Trimming stripped 4 bases from V and 7 bases from J, with 18 bases between. In germline, CDR1 is SGHTS, CDR2 YDEGEE. CDR3 nucleotides: TGTGCCAGCAGCCCCCAGGGGCAGGCAGGGAATGAGCAGTTCTTC. It encodes CASSPQGQAGNEQFF.

This clone was found a few times. The J gene is TRBJ1-4, the V gene TRBV27, with TRBD1 matching 8 bases. The CDR3 consists of 16 residues. J lost 7 bases, V lost 3 bases, and 10 bases had no gene match. Germline CDR1 and CDR2: MNHEY and SMNVEV (reference sequence). CDR3 sequence reads: CASSFRIGQGGEKLFF. CDR3 in DNA: TGTGCCAGCAGTTTTCGTATCGGACAGGGCGGTGAAAAACTGTTTTTT.

V and J are TRBV5-1 and TRBJ1-2; D is possibly TRBD1 (6 bases). Trimming removed 4 bases from V and 1 base from J, with 17 bases in between. The CDR3 length is 16 residues. CDR1 is SGHRS, CDR2 YFSETQ, per germline. Here the CDR3 DNA reads TGCGCCAGCAGCGCCCAGGGGCAGGAGGTTAACTATGGCTACACCTTC. Translated, it gives CASSAQGQEVNYGYTF.

CDR3 in DNA: TGTGCCAGCACCCTGACAGAGCCTGGCTACACCTTC. This gives the protein CASTLTEPGYTF. The chain is built from TRBV2 and TRBJ1-2; maybe TRBD1 (5 bases). V lost 7 bases to trimming and J lost 7 bases, with 13 bases between them. This CDR3 spans 12 amino acids. Germline CDR1 is SNHLY and CDR2 is FYNNEI.

The chain carries TRBV18 and TRBJ2-7; 16 nucleotides agree with TRBD2. Trimming removed 3 bases from V and 7 bases from J; junction bases left unmatched: 9. This CDR3 region has 17 residues. The germline V gene encodes CDR1 KGHSH and CDR2 LQKENI. CDR3 sequence: CASSPGTSGRASGEQYF. In nucleotides, the CDR3 is TGTGCCAGCTCACCCGGGACTAGCGGGAGGGCCTCAGGAGAGCAGTACTTC.

V and J are TRBV27 and TRBJ2-5; D uncertain. Trimming pared 3 bases from V and 5 bases from J, leaving 10 bases between. The CDR3 consists of 13 residues. CDR1 and CDR2 from the germline V gene are MNHEY and SMNVEV (reference sequence). CDR3 DNA: TGTGCCAGCAGTTTCGGTGCATATGAGACCCAGTACTTC. This encodes CASSFGAYETQYF.

The chain employs TRBV9 and TRBJ1-1, with no clear D. V lost 2 bases, J lost 8 bases, and 22 bases lay in between. Germline V gene sequence: CDR1 SGDLS, CDR2 YYNGEE. This CDR3 contains 16 residues. The CDR3 loop is CASSVRGDLSEPEAFF. The DNA for the CDR3 is TGTGCCAGCAGCGTTCGAGGAGACTTGAGCGAGCCCGAAGCTTTCTTT.

DNA of the CDR3: TGTGCCAGCTCAGCCCTGACAGAGAACACCGGGGAGCTGTTTTTT. It yields the protein CASSALTENTGELFF. The V gene is TRBV18, the J gene TRBJ2-2, with D perhaps matching TRBD1 (5 bases). Germline assignment: CDR1 KGHSH and CDR2 LQKENI. This CDR3 is built from 15 residues. Trimming cost V 5 bases and J 1 base, with 11 bases left between them.

J is TRBJ2-7 and V is TRBV28, with 8 bases that match TRBD1. This CDR3 contains 14 residues. J gave up 3 bases and V 4 bases, and 5 bases lay outside the gene matches. The germline V gene encodes CDR1 MDHEN and CDR2 SYDVKM. The CDR3: CASSSGQVFYEQYF. DNA of the CDR3: TGTGCCAGCAGTTCGGGACAGGTCTTCTACGAGCAGTACTTC.

V is TRBV5-1 and J is TRBJ2-1, with TRBD2 identical over 9 bases. The CDR3 has 18 residues. The junction had 9 bases not matched to a gene; V was cut back by 2 bases and J by 0 bases. Germline values: CDR1 SGHRS, CDR2 YFSETQ. The CDR3 DNA is TGCGCCAGCAGCTTTAGTTTGACTAGCGGTAGCTCCTACAATGAGCAGTTCTTC. Protein product: CASSFSLTSGSSYNEQFF.

The rearrangement links TRBV28 to TRBJ2-7, with 10 positions matching TRBD2. This CDR3 contains 15 residues. Germline V gene lookup returns CDR1 MDHEN and CDR2 SYDVKM. V shed 6 bases, J shed 0 bases, and the junction held 5 bases outside the gene matches. The DNA of the CDR3 is TGTGCCAGCAGCCGACTAGCGGGTCACTCCTACGAGCAGTACTTC. This encodes CASSRLAGHSYEQYF.

The V call is TRBV5-5, the J call TRBJ2-1; maybe TRBD1 (7 bases). The CDR3 covers 15 residues. Germline V gene lookup returns CDR1 SGHKS and CDR2 YYEKEE (reference sequence). With 8 bases removed from V and 4 bases from J, the gap between germline ends came to 19 bases. CDR3 sequence: CASSPEGQHYNEQFF. The CDR3 bases are TGTGCCAGTAGCCCGGAGGGACAGCATTACAATGAGCAGTTCTTC. Complete variable domain (other parts from reference TRBV5-5 and TRBJ2-1): DAGVTQSPTHLIKTRGQQVTLRCSPISGHKSVSWYQQVLGQGPQFIFQYYEKEERGRGNFPDRFSARQFPNYSSELNVNALLLGDSALYLCASSPEGQHYNEQFFGPGTRLTVL.

The chain recombines TRBV2 with TRBJ2-5, with D unresolved. CDR1 is SNHLY and CDR2 is FYNNEI in the germline V gene. V lost 3 bases to trimming and J lost 1 base, with 12 bases between them. CDR3 length: 15 residues. CDR3 residues: CASSDGWRIQETQYF. The CDR3 nucleotides read TGTGCCAGCAGTGATGGGTGGCGGATCCAAGAGACCCAGTACTTC.

The chain's CDR3 is CASSGWTGEWYEQYF. The CDR3 nucleotides are TGTGCCAGCAGCGGATGGACAGGGGAGTGGTACGAGCAGTACTTC. V is TRBV7-6 and J is TRBJ2-7; 9 bases match TRBD1. Germline trimming cut 5 bases from V and 4 bases from J; bases unmatched to any gene: 9. The CDR3 runs to 15 residues. The germline V gene has CDR1 SGHVS and CDR2 FNYEAQ.

This rearrangement joins TRBV5-1 to TRBJ2-5, with 7 nucleotides matching TRBD1. The J call is in doubt because the DNA end fits TRBJ2-7 better. Germline CDR1 is SGHRS and CDR2 is YFSETQ. The CDR3 is made up of 14 amino acids. The CDR3 coding sequence is TGCGCCAGCAGCGCGCGGACAGGTTCCTACGAGCAGTACTTC. Its protein is CASSARTGSYEQYF.